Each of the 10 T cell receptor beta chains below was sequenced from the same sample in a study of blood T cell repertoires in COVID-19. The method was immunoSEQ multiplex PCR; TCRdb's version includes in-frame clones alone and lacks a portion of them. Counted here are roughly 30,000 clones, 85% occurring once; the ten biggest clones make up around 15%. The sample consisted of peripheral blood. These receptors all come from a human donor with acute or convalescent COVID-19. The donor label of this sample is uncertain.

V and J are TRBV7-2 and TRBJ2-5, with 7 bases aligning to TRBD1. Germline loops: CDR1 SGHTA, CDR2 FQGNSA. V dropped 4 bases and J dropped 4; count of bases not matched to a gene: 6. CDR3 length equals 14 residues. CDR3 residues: CASSSGTVRETQYF. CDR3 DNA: TGTGCCAGCAGCTCCGGGACAGTCCGAGAGACCCAGTACTTC.

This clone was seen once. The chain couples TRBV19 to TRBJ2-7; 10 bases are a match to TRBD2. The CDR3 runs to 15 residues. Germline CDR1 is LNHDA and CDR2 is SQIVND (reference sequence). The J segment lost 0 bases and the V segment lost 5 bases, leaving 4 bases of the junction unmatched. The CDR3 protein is CASSPRTSGSYEQYF. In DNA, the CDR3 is TGTGCCAGTAGTCCTCGGACTAGCGGCTCCTACGAGCAGTACTTC.

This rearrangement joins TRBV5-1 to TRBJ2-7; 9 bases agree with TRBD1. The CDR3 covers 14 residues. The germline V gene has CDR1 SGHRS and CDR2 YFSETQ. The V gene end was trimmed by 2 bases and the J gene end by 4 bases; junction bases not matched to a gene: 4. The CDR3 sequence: CASSLQGAEYEQYF. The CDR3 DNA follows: TGCGCCAGCAGCTTACAGGGGGCGGAATACGAGCAGTACTTC.

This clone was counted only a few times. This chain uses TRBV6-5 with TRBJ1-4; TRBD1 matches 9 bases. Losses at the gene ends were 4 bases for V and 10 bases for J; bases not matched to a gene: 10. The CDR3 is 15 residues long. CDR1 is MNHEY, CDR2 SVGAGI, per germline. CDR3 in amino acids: CASSSYRGHRGKLFF. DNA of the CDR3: TGTGCCAGCAGTTCTTACAGGGGGCATAGGGGAAAACTGTTTTTT.

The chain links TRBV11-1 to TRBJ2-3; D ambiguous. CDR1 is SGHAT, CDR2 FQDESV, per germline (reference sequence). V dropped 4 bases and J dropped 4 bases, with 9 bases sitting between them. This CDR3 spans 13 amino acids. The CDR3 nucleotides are TGTGCCAGCAGCTCAGTAGCCCCAGATACGCAGTATTTT. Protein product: CASSSVAPDTQYF. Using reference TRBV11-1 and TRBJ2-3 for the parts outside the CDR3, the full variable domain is EAEVAQSPRYKITEKSQAVAFWCDPISGHATLYWYRQILGQGPELLVQFQDESVVDDSQLPKDRFSAERLKGVDSTLKIQPAELGDSAMYLCASSSVAPDTQYFGPGTRLTVL.

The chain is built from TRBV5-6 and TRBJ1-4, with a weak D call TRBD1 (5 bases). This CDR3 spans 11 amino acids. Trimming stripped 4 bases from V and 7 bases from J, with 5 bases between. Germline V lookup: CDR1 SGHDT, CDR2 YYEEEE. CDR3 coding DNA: TGTGCCAGCAGCAGGGGTGAAAAACTGTTTTTT. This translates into CASSRGEKLFF.

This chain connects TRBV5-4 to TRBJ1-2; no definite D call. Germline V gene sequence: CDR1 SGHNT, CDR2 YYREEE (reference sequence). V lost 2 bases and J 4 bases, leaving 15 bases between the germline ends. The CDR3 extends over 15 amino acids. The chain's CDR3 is CASSFNDYSFYGYTF. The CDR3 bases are TGTGCCAGCAGCTTTAACGACTACAGTTTCTATGGCTACACCTTC.

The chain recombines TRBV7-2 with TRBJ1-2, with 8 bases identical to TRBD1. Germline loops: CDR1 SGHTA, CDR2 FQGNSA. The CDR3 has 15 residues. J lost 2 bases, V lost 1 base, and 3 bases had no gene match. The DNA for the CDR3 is TGTGCCAGCAGCTTAGTTCAGGGGGCGAACTATGGCTACACCTTC. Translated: CASSLVQGANYGYTF.

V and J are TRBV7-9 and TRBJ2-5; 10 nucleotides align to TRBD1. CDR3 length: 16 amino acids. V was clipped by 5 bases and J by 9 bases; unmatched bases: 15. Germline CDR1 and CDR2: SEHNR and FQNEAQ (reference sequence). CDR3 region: CASSPLGTGAPLAQYF. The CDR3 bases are TGTGCCAGCAGCCCCCTTGGGACAGGGGCCCCCCTGGCCCAGTACTTC.

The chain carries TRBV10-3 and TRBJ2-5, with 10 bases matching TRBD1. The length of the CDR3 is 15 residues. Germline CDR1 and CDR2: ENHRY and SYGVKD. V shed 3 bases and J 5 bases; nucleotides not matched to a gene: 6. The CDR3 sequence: CAISDGTGARETQYF. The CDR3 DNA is TGTGCCATCAGTGACGGGACAGGGGCGAGGGAGACCCAGTACTTC.